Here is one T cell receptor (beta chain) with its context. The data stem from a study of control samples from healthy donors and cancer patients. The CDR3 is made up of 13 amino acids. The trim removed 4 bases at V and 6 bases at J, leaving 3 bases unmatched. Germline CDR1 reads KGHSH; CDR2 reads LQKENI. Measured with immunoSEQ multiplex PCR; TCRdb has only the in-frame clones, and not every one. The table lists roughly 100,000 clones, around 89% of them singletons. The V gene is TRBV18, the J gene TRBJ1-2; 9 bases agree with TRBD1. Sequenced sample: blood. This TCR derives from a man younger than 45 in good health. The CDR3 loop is CASSRRDRDGYTF. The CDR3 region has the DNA TGTGCCAGCTCACGCCGGGACAGGGATGGCTACACCTTC.